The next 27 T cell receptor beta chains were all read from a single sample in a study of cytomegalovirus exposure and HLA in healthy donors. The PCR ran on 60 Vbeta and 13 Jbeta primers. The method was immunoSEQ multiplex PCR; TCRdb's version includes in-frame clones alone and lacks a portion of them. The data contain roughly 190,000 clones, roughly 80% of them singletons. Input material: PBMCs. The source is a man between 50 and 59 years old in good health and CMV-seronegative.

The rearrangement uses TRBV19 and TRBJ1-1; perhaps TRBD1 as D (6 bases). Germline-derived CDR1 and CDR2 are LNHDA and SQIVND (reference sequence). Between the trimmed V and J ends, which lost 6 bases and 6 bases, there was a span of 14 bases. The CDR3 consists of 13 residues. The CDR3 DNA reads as TGTGCCAGTAGGCCGGGGGGCTGGGCTGAAGCTTTCTTT. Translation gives CASRPGGWAEAFF.

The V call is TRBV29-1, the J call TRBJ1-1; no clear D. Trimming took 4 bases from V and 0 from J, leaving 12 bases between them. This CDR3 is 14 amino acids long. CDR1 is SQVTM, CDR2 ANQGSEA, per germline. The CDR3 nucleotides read TGCAGCGTTGCGACAAACGGCCTGAACACTGAAGCTTTCTTT. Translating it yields CSVATNGLNTEAFF.

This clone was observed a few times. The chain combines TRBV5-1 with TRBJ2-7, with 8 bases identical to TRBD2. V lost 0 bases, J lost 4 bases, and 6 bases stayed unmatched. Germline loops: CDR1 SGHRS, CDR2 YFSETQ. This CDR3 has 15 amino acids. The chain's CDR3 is CASSLERVAGYEQYF. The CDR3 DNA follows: TGCGCCAGCAGCTTGGAGCGGGTAGCGGGATACGAGCAGTACTTC.

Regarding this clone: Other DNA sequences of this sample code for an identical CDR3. This CDR3 reads CASSLTGGGSPLHF. CDR3 coding DNA: TGTGCCAGCAGCCTTACAGGGGGCGGTTCACCCCTCCACTTT. The chain has TRBV11-2 and TRBJ1-6; 9 nucleotides match TRBD1. V trimming: 5 bases; J trimming: 9 bases; junction bases outside the gene matches: 5. This CDR3 has 14 residues. CDR1 is SGHAT, CDR2 FQNNGV, per germline.

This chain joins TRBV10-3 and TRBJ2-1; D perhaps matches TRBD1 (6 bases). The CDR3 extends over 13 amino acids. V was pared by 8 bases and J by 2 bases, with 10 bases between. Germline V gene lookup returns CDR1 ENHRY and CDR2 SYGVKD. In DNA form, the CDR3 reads TGTGCCATCGGGGCAGGGGCCTACAATGAGCAGTTCTTC. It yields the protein CAIGAGAYNEQFF.

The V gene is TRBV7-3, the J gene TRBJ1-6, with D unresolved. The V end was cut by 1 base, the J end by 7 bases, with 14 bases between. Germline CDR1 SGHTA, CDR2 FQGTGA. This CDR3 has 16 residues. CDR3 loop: CASSLNPGGLNSPLHF. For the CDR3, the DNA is TGTGCCAGCAGCTTAAACCCGGGTGGATTGAATTCACCCCTCCACTTT.

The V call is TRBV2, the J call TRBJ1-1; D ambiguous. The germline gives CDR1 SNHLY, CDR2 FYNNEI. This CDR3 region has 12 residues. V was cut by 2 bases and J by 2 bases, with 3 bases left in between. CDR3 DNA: TGTGCCAGCAGTGAAACTAACACTGAAGCTTTCTTT. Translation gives CASSETNTEAFF.

The CDR3 region is CASSPIRQGHGYTF. CDR3 DNA: TGTGCCAGCAGCCCAATACGACAGGGCCATGGCTACACCTTC. The chain carries TRBV6-5 and TRBJ1-2; 7 nucleotides agree with TRBD1. This CDR3 region has 14 residues. The J segment lost 6 bases and the V segment lost 6 bases, leaving 10 bases of the junction unmatched. From germline, CDR1 is MNHEY and CDR2 SVGAGI.

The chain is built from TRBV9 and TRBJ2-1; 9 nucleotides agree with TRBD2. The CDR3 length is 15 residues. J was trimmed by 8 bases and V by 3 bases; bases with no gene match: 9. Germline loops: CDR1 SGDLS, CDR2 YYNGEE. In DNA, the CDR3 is TGTGCCAGCAGCGGGAATGGCGGGGGGGCCGATGAGCAGTTCTTC. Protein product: CASSGNGGGADEQFF. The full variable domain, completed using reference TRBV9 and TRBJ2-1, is DSGVTQTPKHLITATGQRVTLRCSPRSGDLSVYWYQQSLDQGLQFLIQYYNGEERAKGNILERFSAQQFPDLHSELNLSSLELGDSALYFCASSGNGGGADEQFFGPGTRLTVL.

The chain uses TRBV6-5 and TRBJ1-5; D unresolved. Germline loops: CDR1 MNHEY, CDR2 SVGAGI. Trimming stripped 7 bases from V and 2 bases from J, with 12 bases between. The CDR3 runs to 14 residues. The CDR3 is CASTLQAGNQPQHF. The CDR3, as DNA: TGTGCCAGCACCCTCCAAGCGGGCAATCAGCCCCAGCATTTT.

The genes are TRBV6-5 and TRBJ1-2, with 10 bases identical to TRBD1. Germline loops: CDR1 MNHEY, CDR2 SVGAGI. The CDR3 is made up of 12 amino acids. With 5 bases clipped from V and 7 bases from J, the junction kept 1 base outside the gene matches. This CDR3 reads CASSRQGAGYTF. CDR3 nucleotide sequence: TGTGCCAGCAGTCGACAGGGGGCTGGCTACACCTTC.

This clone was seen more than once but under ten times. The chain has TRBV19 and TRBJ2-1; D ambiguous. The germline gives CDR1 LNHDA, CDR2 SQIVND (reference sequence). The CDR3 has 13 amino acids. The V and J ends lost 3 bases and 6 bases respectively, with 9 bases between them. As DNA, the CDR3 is TGTGCCAGTAGTATCCCCCCTATCAATGAGCAGTTCTTC. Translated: CASSIPPINEQFF.

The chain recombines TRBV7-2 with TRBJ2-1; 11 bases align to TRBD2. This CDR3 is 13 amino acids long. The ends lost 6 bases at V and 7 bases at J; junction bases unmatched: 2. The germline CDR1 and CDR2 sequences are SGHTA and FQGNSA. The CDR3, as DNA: TGTGCCAGCAGAGTAGCGGGGGGGAATGAGCAGTTCTTC. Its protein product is CASRVAGGNEQFF.

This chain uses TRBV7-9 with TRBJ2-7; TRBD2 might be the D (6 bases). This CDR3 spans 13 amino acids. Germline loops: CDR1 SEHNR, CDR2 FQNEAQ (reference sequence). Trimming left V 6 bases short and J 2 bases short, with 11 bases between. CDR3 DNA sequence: TGTGCCAGCAGGAGACTAGAGGCCTACGAGCAGTACTTC. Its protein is CASRRLEAYEQYF.

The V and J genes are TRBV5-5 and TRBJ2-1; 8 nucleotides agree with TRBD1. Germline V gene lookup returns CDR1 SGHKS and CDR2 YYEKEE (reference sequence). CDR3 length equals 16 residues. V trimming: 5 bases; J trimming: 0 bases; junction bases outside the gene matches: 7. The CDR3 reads CASRRSGTGSYNEQFF. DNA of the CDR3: TGTGCCAGCAGAAGGTCCGGGACAGGCTCCTACAATGAGCAGTTCTTC. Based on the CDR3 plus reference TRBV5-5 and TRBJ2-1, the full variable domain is DAGVTQSPTHLIKTRGQQVTLRCSPISGHKSVSWYQQVLGQGPQFIFQYYEKEERGRGNFPDRFSARQFPNYSSELNVNALLLGDSALYLCASRRSGTGSYNEQFFGPGTRLTVL.

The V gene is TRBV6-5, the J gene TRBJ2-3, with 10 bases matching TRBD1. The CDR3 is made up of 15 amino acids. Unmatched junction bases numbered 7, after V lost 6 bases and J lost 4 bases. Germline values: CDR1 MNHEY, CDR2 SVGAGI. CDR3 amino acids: CASSSGTGASDTQYF. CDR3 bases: TGTGCCAGCAGCTCCGGGACAGGGGCTTCAGATACGCAGTATTTT.

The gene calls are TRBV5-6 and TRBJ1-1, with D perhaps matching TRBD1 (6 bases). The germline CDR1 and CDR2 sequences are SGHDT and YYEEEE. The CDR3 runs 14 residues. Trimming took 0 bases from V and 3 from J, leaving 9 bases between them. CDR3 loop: CASSLGQVYTEAFF. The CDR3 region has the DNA TGTGCCAGCAGCTTGGGACAGGTGTACACTGAAGCTTTCTTT.

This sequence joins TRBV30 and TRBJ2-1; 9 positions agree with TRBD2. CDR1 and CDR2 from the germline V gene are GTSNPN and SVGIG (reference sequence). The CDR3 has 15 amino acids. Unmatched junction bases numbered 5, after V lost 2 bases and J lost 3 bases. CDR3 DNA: TGTGCCTGGAGTCGGCTAGCGGGGAACTACAATGAGCAGTTCTTC. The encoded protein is CAWSRLAGNYNEQFF. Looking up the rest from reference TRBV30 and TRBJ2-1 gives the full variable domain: SQTIHQWPATLVQPVGSPLSLECTVEGTSNPNLYWYRQAAGRGLQLLFYSVGIGQISSEVPQNLSASRPQDRQFILSSKKLLLSDSGFYLCAWSRLAGNYNEQFFGPGTRLTVL.

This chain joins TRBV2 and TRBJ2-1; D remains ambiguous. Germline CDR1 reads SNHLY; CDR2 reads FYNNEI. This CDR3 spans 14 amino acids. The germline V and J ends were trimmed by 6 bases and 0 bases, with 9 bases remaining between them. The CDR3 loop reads CASSALSSYNEQFF. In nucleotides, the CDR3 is TGTGCCAGCAGCGCTCTGAGCTCCTACAATGAGCAGTTCTTC.

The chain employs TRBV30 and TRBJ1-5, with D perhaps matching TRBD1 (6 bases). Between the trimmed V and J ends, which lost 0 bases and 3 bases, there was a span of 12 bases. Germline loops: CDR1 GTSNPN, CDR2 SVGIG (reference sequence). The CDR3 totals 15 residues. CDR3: CAWSVGGRPNQPQHF. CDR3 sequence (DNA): TGTGCCTGGAGTGTAGGGGGTCGCCCCAATCAGCCCCAGCATTTT.

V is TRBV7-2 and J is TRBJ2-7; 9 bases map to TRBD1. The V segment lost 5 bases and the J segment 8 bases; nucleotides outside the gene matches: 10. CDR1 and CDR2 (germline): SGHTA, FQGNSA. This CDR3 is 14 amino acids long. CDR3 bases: TGTGCCAGCAGCGCCACAGGGGGCCCGGATCAGCAGTACTTC. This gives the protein CASSATGGPDQQYF.

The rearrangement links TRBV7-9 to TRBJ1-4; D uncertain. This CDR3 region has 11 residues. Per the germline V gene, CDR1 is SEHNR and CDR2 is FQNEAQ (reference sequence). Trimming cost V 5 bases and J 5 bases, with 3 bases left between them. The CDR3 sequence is CASSANEKLFF. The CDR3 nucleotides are TGTGCCAGCAGCGCGAATGAAAAACTGTTTTTT.

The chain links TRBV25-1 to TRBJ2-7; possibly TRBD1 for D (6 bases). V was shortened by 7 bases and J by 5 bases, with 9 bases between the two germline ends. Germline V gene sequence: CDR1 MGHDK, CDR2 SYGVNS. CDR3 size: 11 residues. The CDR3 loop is CASTGVNEQYF. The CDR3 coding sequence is TGTGCCAGCACAGGGGTTAACGAGCAGTACTTC.

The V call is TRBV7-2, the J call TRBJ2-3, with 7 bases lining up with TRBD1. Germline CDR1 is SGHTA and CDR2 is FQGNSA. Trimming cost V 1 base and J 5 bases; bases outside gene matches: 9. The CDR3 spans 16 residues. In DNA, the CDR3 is TGTGCCAGCAGCTTAGGTTCGGGGCAGGGGGAAGATACGCAGTATTTT. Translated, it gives CASSLGSGQGEDTQYF. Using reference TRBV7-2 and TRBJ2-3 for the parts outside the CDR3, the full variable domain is GAGVSQSPSNKVTEKGKDVELRCDPISGHTALYWYRQSLGQGLEFLIYFQGNSAPDKSGLPSDRFSAERTGGSVSTLTIQRTQQEDSAVYLCASSLGSGQGEDTQYFGPGTRLTVL.

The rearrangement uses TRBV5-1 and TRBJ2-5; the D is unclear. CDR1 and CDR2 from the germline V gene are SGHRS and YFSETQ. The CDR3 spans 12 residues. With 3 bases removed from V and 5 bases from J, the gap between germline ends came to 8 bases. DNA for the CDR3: TGCGCCAGCAGCTGGGCCCAGGAGACCCAGTACTTC. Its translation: CASSWAQETQYF.

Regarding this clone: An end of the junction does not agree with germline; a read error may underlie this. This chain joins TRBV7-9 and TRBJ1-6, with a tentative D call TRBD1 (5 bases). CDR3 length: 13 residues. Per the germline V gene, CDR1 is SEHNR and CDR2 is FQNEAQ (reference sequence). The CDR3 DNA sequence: TGTTCCAGCAGTTGGGGGGGAAATTCACCCCTCCACTTT. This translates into CSSSWGGNSPLHF.

CDR3 nucleotides: TGTGCCAGCAGTGAACACTCCGTCGATCAGCCCCAGCATTTT. Residues: CASSEHSVDQPQHF. The chain has TRBV25-1 and TRBJ1-5; no definite D call. Germline V lookup: CDR1 MGHDK, CDR2 SYGVNS. V was clipped by 2 bases and J by 5 bases, with 10 bases between them. This CDR3 spans 14 amino acids.